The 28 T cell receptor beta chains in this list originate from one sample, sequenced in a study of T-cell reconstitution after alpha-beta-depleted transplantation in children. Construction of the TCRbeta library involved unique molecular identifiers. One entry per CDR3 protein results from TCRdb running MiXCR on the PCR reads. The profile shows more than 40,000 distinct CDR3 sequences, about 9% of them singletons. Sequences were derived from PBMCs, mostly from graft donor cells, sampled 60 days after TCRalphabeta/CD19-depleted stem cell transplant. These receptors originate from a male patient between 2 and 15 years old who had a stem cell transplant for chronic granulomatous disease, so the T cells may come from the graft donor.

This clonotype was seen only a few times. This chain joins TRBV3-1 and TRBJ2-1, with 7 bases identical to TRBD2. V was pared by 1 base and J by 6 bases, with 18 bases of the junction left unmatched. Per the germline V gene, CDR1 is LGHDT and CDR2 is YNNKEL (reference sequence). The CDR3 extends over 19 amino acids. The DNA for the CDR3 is TGTGCCAGCAGCCAAGGCCCGGTTGGCGGGAGCTGGGTGGGCAATGAGCAGTTCTTC. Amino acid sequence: CASSQGPVGGSWVGNEQFF.

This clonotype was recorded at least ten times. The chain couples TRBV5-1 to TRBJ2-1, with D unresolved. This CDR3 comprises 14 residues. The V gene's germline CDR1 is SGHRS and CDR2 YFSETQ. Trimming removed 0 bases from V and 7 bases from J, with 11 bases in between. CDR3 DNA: TGCGCCAGCAGCTTGGCCTCTACCGGGAATGAGCAGTTCTTC. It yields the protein CASSLASTGNEQFF.

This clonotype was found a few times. CDR3 residues: CASSIPGAGGPHEQFF. Here the CDR3 DNA reads TGTGCCAGTAGTATTCCAGGGGCGGGAGGGCCTCATGAGCAGTTCTTC. The chain joins TRBV19 to TRBJ2-1; 9 bases match TRBD2. The CDR3 sequence is 16 residues long. V gave up 3 bases and J gave up 8 bases; unmatched junction bases: 11. Germline V gene sequence: CDR1 LNHDA, CDR2 SQIVND (reference sequence).

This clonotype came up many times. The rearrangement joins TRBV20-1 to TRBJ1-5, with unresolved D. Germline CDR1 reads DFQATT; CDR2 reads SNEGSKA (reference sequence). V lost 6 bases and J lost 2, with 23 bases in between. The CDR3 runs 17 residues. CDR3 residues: CSAPQLHGNEGNQPQHF. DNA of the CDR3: TGCAGTGCCCCTCAACTACACGGTAATGAAGGCAATCAGCCCCAGCATTTT.

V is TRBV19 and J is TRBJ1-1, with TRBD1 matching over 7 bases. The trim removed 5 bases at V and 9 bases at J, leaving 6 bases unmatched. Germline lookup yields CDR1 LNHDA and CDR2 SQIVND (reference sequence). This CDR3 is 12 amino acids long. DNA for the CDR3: TGTGCCAGTAGTTCCCGACAGGGAAAAGCTTTCTTT. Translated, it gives CASSSRQGKAFF.

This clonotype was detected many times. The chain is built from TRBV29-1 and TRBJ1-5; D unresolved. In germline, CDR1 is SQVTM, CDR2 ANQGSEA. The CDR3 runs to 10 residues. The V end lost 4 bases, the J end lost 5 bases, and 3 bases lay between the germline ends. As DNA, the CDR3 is TGCAGCGTTGGCCATCAGCCCCAGCATTTT. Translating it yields CSVGHQPQHF.

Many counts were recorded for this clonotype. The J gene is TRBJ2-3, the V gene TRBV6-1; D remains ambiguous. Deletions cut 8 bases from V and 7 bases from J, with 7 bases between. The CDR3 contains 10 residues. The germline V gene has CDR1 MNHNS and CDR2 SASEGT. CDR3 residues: CASGVNTQYF. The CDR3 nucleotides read TGTGCCAGCGGGGTAAATACGCAGTATTTT.

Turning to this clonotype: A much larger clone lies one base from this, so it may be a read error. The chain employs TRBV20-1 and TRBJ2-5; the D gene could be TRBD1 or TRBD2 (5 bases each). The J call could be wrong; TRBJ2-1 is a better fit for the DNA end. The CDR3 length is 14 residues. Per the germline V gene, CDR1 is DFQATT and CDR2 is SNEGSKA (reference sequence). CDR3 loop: CSAQEGDRQETQFF. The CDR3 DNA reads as TGCAGTGCTCAAGAAGGGGACCGACAAGAGACCCAGTTCTTC.

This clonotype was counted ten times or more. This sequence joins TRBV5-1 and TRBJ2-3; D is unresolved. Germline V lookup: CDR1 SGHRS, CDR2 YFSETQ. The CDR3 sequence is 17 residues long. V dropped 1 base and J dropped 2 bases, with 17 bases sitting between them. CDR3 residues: CASSLRPLGANTDTQYF. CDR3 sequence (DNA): TGCGCCAGCAGCTTGCGGCCTCTAGGTGCTAACACAGATACGCAGTATTTT.

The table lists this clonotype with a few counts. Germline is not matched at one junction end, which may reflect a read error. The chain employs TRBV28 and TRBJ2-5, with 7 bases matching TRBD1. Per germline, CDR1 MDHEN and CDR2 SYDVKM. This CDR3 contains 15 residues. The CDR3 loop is CASSFLGQDHETQYF. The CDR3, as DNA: TGTGCCAGCAGTTTCCTAGGACAGGACCATGAGACCCAGTACTTC.

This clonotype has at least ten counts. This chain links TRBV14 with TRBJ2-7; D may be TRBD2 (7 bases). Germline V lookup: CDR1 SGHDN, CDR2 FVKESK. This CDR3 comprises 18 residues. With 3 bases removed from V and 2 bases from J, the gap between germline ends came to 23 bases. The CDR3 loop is CASSQGGPIPWPTYEQYF. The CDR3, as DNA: TGTGCCAGCAGCCAGGGGGGGCCCATACCCTGGCCGACCTACGAGCAGTACTTC. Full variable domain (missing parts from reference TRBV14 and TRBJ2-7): EAGVTQFPSHSVIEKGQTVTLRCDPISGHDNLYWYRRVMGKEIKFLLHFVKESKQDESGMPNNRFLAERTGGTYSTLKVQPAELEDSGVYFCASSQGGPIPWPTYEQYFGPGTRLTVT.

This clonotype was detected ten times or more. The CDR3 here is CASSTGGNSPLHF. The CDR3 nucleotides are TGTGCCAGCTCTACAGGCGGTAATTCACCCCTCCACTTT. The rearrangement uses TRBV18 and TRBJ1-6; possibly TRBD1 for D (5 bases). This CDR3 region has 13 residues. Germline V lookup: CDR1 KGHSH, CDR2 LQKENI. The V gene lost 6 bases and the J gene lost 6 bases, with 9 bases spanning the gap.

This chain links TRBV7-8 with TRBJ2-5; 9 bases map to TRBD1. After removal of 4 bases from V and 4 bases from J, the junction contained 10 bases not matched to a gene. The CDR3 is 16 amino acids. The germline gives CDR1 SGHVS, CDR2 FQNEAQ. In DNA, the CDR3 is TGTGCCAGCAGCTCGGTATCGGGACAGGGCCCAGAGACCCAGTACTTC. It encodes CASSSVSGQGPETQYF.

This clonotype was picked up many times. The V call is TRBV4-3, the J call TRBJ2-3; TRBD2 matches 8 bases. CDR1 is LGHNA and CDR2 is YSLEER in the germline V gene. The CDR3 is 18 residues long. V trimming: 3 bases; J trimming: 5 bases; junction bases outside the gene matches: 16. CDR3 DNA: TGCGCCAGCAGCCAGTCCCCCTTCGGGGGGGCCGGGAAAGATACGCAGTATTTT. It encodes CASSQSPFGGAGKDTQYF.

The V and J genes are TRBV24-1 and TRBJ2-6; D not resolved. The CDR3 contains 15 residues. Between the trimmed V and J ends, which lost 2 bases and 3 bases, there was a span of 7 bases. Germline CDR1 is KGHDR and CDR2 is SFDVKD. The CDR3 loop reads CATSDSADGANVLTF. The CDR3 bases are TGTGCCACCAGTGATTCGGCGGATGGGGCCAACGTCCTGACTTTC.

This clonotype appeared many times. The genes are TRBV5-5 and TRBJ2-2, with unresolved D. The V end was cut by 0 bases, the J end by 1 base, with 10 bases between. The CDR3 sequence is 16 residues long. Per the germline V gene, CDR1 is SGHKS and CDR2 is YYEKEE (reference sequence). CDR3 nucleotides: TGTGCCAGCAGCTTGGTTTTAGCACAGAACACCGGGGAGCTGTTTTTT. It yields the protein CASSLVLAQNTGELFF. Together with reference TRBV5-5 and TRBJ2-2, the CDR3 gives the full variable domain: DAGVTQSPTHLIKTRGQQVTLRCSPISGHKSVSWYQQVLGQGPQFIFQYYEKEERGRGNFPDRFSARQFPNYSSELNVNALLLGDSALYLCASSLVLAQNTGELFFGEGSRLTVL.

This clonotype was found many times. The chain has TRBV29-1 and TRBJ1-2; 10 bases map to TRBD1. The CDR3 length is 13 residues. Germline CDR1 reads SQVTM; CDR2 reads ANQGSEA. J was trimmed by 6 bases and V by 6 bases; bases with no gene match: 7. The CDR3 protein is CSVRGTGADGYTF. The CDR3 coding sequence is TGCAGCGTGCGAGGGACAGGGGCGGATGGCTACACCTTC. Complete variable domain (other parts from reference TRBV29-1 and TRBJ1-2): SAVISQKPSRDICQRGTSLTIQCQVDSQVTMMFWYRQQPGQSLTLIATANQGSEATYESGFVIDKFPISRPNLTFSTLTVSNMSPEDSSIYLCSVRGTGADGYTFGSGTRLTVV.

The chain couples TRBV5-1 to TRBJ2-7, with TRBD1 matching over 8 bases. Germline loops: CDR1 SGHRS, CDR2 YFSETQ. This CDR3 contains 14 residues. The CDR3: CASSPDRASYEEYV. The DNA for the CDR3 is TGCGCCAGCAGCCCGGACAGGGCCTCCTACGAGGAGTACGTC.

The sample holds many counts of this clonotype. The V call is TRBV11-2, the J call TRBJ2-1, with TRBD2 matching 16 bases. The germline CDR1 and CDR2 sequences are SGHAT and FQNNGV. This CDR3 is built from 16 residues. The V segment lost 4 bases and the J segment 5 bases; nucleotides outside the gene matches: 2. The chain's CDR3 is CASSSGLAGGHNEQFF. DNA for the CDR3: TGTGCCAGCAGCTCGGGACTAGCGGGAGGGCACAATGAGCAGTTCTTC.

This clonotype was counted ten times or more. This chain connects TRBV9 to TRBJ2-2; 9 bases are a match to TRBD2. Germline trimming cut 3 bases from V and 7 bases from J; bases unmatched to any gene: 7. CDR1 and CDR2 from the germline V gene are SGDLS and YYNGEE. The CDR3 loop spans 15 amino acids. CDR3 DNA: TGTGCCAGCAGCGACAGACTAGCGGTAGGCGGGGAGCTGTTTTTT. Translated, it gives CASSDRLAVGGELFF.

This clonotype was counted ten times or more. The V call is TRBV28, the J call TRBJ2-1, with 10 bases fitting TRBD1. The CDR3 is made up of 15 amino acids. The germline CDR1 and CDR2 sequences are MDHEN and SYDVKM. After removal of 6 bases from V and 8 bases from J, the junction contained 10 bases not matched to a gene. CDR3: CASSPGQGGIYEQFF. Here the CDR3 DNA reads TGTGCCAGCAGCCCCGGACAGGGGGGTATATATGAGCAGTTCTTC.

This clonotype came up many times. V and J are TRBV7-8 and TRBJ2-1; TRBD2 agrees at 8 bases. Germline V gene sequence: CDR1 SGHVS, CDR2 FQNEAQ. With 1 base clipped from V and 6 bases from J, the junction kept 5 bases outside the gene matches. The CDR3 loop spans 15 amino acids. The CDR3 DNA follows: TGTGCCAGCAGCTTAGGCCCCGGGGGGGGCAATGAGCAGTTCTTC. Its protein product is CASSLGPGGGNEQFF.

CDR3 nucleotide sequence: TGTGCCAGCAGCCCACCGGTGGGCGTAGGGCACAATCAGCCCCAGCATTTT. Amino acids: CASSPPVGVGHNQPQHF. The J gene is TRBJ1-5, the V gene TRBV7-8; D not resolved. From germline, CDR1 is SGHVS and CDR2 FQNEAQ. CDR3 length equals 17 residues. V shed 5 bases and J shed 3 bases, with 20 bases lying between them.

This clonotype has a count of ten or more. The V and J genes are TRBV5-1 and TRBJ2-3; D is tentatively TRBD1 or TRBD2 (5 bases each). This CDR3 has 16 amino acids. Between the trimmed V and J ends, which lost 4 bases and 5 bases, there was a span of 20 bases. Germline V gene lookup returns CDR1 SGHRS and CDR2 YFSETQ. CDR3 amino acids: CASSPLRDLRGDTQYF. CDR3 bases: TGCGCCAGCAGCCCCCTCCGGGACCTACGCGGAGATACGCAGTATTTT.

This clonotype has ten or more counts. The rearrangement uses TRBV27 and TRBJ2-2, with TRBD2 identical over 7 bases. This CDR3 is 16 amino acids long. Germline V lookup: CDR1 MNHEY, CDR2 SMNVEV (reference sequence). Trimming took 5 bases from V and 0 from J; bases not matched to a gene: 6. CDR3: CASSPLAVTNTGELFF. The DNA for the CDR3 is TGTGCCAGCAGTCCCCTAGCGGTAACGAACACCGGGGAGCTGTTTTTT.

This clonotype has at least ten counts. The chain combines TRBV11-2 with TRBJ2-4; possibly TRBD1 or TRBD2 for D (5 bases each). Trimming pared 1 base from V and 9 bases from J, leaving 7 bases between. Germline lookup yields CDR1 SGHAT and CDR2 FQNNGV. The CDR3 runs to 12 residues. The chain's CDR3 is CASSLGGSIQYF. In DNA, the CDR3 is TGTGCCAGCAGCTTAGGGGGGTCCATTCAGTACTTC.

The CDR3 spells CASSLVQGDGYTF. The CDR3 DNA is TGTGCCAGCAGCTTGGTCCAGGGGGATGGCTACACCTTC. The chain is built from TRBV5-5 and TRBJ1-2, with 7 bases fitting TRBD1. V gave up 0 bases and J gave up 6 bases; unmatched junction bases: 2. The CDR3 sequence is 13 residues long. Germline V gene data show CDR1 as SGHKS and CDR2 as YYEKEE (reference sequence).

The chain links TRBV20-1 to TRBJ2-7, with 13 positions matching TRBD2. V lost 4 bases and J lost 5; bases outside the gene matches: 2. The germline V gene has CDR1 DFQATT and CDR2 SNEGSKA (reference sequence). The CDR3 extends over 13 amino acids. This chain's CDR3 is CSANGLAGDEQYF. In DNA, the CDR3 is TGCAGTGCTAATGGACTAGCGGGAGACGAGCAGTACTTC.